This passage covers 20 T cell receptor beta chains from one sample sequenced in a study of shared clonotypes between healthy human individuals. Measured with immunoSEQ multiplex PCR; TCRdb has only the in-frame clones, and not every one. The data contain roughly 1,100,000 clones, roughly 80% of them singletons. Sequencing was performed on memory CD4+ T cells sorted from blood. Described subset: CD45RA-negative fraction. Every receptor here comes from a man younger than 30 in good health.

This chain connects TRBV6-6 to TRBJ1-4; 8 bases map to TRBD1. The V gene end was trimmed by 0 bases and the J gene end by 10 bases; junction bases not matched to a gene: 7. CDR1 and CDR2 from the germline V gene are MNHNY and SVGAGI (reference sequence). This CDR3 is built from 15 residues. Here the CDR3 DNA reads TGTGCCAGCAGTTACTCGACAGGGGACGCTGGAAAACTGTTTTTT. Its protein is CASSYSTGDAGKLFF.

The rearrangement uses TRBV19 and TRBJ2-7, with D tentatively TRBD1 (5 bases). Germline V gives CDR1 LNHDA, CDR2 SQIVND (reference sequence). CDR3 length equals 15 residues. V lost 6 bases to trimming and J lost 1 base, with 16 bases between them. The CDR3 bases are TGTGCCAGTAGCAGGAAGTCTCAGGGTTCCTACGAGCAGTACTTC. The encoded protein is CASSRKSQGSYEQYF.

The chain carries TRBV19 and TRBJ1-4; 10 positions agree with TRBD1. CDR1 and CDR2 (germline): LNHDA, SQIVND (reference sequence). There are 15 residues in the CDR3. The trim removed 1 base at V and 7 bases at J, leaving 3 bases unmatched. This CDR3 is CASSIVGTGVEKLFF. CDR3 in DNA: TGTGCCAGTAGTATAGTTGGGACAGGGGTTGAAAAACTGTTTTTT.

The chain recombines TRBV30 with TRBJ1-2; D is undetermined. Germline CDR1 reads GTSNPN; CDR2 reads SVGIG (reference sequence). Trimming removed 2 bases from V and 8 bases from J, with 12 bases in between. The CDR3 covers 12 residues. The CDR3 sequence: CAWSFEVRGYTF. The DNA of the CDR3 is TGTGCCTGGAGTTTTGAGGTTAGGGGCTACACCTTC. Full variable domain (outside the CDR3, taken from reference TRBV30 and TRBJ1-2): SQTIHQWPATLVQPVGSPLSLECTVEGTSNPNLYWYRQAAGRGLQLLFYSVGIGQISSEVPQNLSASRPQDRQFILSSKKLLLSDSGFYLCAWSFEVRGYTFGSGTRLTVV.

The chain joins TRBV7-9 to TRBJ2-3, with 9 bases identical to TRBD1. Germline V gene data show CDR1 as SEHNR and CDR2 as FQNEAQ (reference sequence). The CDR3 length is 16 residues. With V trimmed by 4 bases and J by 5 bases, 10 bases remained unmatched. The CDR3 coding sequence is TGTGCCAGCAGCTCAACCGGGACAGGGAAAATAGATACGCAGTATTTT. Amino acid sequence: CASSSTGTGKIDTQYF.

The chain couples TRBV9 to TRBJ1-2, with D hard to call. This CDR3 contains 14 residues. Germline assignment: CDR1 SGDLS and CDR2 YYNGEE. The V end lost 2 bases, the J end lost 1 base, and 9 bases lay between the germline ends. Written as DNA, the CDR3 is TGTGCCAGCAGCGTGGGCAGCCTTAACTATGGCTACACCTTC. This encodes CASSVGSLNYGYTF.

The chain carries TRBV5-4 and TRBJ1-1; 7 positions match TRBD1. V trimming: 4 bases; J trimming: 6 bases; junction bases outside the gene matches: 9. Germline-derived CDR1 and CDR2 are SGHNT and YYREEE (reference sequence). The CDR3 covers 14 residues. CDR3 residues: CASSVQGMVAEAFF. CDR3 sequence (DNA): TGTGCCAGCAGCGTACAGGGGATGGTGGCTGAAGCTTTCTTT.

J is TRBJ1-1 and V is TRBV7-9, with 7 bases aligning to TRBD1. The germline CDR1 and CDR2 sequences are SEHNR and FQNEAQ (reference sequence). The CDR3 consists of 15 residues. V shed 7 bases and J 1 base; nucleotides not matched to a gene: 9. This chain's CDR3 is CASNPSTGPNTEAFF. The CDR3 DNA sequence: TGTGCCAGCAACCCCTCGACAGGGCCGAACACTGAAGCTTTCTTT. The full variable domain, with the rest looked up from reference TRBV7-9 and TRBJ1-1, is DTGVSQNPRHKITKRGQNVTFRCDPISEHNRLYWYRQTLGQGPEFLTYFQNEAQLEKSRLLSDRFSAERPKGSFSTLEIQRTEQGDSAMYLCASNPSTGPNTEAFFGQGTRLTVV.

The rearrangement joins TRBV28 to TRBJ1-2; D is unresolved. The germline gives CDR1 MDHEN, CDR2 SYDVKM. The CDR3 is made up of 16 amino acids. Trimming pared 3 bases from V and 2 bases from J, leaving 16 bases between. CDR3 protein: CASSLGGGGTNYGYTF. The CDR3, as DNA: TGTGCCAGCAGTTTGGGAGGAGGCGGAACCAACTATGGCTACACCTTC.

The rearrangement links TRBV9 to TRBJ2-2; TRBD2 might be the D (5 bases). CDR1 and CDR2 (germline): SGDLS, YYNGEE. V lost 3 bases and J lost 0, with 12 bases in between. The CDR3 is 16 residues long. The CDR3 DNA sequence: TGTGCCAGCAGCGCCGGACTGTTCGCGAACACCGGGGAGCTGTTTTTT. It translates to CASSAGLFANTGELFF. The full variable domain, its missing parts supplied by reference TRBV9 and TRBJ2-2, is DSGVTQTPKHLITATGQRVTLRCSPRSGDLSVYWYQQSLDQGLQFLIQYYNGEERAKGNILERFSAQQFPDLHSELNLSSLELGDSALYFCASSAGLFANTGELFFGEGSRLTVL.

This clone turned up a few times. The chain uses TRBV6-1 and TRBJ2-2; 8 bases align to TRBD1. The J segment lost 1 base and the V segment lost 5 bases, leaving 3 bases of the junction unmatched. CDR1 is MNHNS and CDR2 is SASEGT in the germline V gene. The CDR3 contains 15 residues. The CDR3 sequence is CASSPGTGNTGELFF. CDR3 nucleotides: TGTGCCAGCAGTCCCGGGACAGGGAACACCGGGGAGCTGTTTTTT.

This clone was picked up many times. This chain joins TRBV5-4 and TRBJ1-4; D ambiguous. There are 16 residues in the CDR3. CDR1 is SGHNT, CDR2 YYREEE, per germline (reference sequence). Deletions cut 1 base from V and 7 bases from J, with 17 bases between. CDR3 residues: CASSLRGRERLEKLFF. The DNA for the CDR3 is TGTGCCAGCAGCTTGAGAGGGAGGGAGCGTCTTGAAAAACTGTTTTTT.

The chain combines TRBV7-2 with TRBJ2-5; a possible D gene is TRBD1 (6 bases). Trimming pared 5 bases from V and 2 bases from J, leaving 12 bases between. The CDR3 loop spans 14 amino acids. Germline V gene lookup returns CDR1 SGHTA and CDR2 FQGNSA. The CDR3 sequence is CASSRDMLQETQYF. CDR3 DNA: TGTGCCAGCAGCCGGGACATGCTACAAGAGACCCAGTACTTC.

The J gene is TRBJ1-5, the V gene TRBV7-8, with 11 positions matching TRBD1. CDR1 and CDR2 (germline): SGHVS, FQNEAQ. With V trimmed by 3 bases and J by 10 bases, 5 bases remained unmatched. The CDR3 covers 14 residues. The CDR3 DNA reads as TGTGCCAGCAGCTTGGGACAGGGGGACAACCCCCAGCATTTT. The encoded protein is CASSLGQGDNPQHF.

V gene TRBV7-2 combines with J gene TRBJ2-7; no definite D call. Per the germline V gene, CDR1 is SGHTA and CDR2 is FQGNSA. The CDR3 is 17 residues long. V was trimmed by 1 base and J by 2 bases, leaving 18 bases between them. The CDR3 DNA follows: TGTGCCAGCAGCTTAGTCGGGTCCGCTTCTCCTACCTACGAGCAGTACTTC. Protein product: CASSLVGSASPTYEQYF.

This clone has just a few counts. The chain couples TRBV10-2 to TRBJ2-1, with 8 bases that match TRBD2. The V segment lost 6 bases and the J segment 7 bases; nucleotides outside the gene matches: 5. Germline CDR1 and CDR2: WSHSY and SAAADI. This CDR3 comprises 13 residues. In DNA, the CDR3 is TGCGCCAGCAGCGGGACTAGTAAAAATGAGCAGTTCTTC. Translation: CASSGTSKNEQFF.

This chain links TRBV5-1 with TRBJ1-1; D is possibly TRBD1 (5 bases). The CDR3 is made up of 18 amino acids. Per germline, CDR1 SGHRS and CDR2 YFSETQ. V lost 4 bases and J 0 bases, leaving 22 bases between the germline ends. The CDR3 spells CASSRGRGPGSVNTEAFF. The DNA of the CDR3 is TGCGCCAGCAGCCGGGGACGGGGCCCAGGGAGCGTGAACACTGAAGCTTTCTTT.

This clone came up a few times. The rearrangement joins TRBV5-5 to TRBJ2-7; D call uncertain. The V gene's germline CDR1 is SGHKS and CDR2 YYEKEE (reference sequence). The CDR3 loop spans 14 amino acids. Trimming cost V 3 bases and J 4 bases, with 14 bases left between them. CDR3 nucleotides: TGTGCCAGCAGCTCGGACCGCATGGGGTACGAGCAGTACTTC. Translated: CASSSDRMGYEQYF.

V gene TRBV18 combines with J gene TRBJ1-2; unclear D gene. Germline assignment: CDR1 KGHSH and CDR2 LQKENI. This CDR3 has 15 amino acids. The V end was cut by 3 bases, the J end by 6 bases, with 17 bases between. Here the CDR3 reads CASSPTQIDTDGYTF. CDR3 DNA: TGTGCCAGCTCACCCACCCAGATCGACACCGATGGCTACACCTTC.

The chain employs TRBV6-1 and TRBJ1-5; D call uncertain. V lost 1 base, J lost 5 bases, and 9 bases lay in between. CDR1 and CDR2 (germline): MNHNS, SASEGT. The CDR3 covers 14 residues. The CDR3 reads CASSEVGIYQPQHF. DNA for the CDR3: TGTGCCAGCAGTGAAGTGGGGATATATCAGCCCCAGCATTTT.